These T cell receptor beta chains were read from a single sample in a study of response to subunit inactivated influenza vaccine. TCRdb re-called the RT-PCR reads with MiXCR, one entry per CDR3 protein. The table includes approximately 490,000 distinct CDR3 sequences, 6.5% to 8% detected once. This material consisted of PBMCs from blood, taken roughly 24 months after vaccination. The receptors shown here come from a man between 50 and 70 years old who received an inactivated influenza vaccine. Each CDR3 is given with its conserved first and last residue. The D gene is left open where the match is weak. The listing skips clone size in some rows; elsewhere it reads once, few, many or a size class.

j_gene: TRBJ1-6; d_gene: TRBD1; abundance: many; v_gene: TRBV12-3/TRBV12-4; CDR3nt: TGTGCCAGCAGTCGGACAGGGGGAGGCAATTCACCCCTCCACTTT; CDR3aa: CASSRTGGGNSPLHF
j_gene: TRBJ2-2; d_gene: .; abundance: few; v_gene: TRBV14; CDR3nt: TGTGCCAGCAGCCAGTATACGCGGCCGAACACCGGGGAGCTGTTTTTT; CDR3aa: CASSQYTRPNTGELFF
j_gene: TRBJ2-6; d_gene: TRBD1; abundance: .; v_gene: TRBV29-1; CDR3nt: TGCAGCGTTGAATTATGGCCAGGGGGCGATAGCGGCCCTGGGGCCAACGTCCTGACTTTC; CDR3aa: CSVELWPGGDSGPGANVLTF
j_gene: TRBJ1-5; d_gene: .; abundance: few; v_gene: TRBV20-1; CDR3nt: TGCAGTGCCTATGCTCGCTCCGGTCAGCCCCAGCATTTT; CDR3aa: CSAYARSGQPQHF
j_gene: TRBJ2-2; d_gene: TRBD2; abundance: many; v_gene: TRBV10-3; CDR3nt: TGTGCCATCAGCGGGACTAGCGGGAGGGCCACCGGGGAGCTGTTTTTT; CDR3aa: CAISGTSGRATGELFF
j_gene: TRBJ1-2; d_gene: TRBD1; abundance: .; v_gene: TRBV7-8; CDR3nt: TGTGCCAGCAGCCCTGTCAGGGGGGATGGCTACACCTTC; CDR3aa: CASSPVRGDGYTF
j_gene: TRBJ2-7; d_gene: TRBD2; abundance: .; v_gene: TRBV27; CDR3nt: TGTGCCAGCAGTTCCACAGGACTAGCGGGAGTCGACGAGCAGTACTTC; CDR3aa: CASSSTGLAGVDEQYF
j_gene: TRBJ2-7; d_gene: TRBD1; abundance: few; v_gene: TRBV9; CDR3nt: TGTGCCAGCAGCGGACAGGGATCCGAGCAGTACTTC; CDR3aa: CASSGQGSEQYF
j_gene: TRBJ2-3; d_gene: .; abundance: few; v_gene: TRBV15; CDR3nt: TGTGCCACCAGCGAGGGGTCTAGCACAGATACGCAGTATTTT; CDR3aa: CATSEGSSTDTQYF
j_gene: TRBJ2-3; d_gene: .; abundance: few; v_gene: TRBV5-4; CDR3nt: TGTGCCAGCAGCGCTAGAGGAGGGCAGACAGATACGCAGTATTTT; CDR3aa: CASSARGGQTDTQYF
j_gene: TRBJ1-6; d_gene: TRBD1; abundance: few; v_gene: TRBV12-3/TRBV12-4; CDR3nt: TGTGCCAGCACCTGGGACAGTTATTCACCCCTCCACTTT; CDR3aa: CASTWDSYSPLHF
j_gene: TRBJ1-5; d_gene: .; abundance: many; v_gene: TRBV21-1; CDR3nt: TGTGCCAGCGACGTCGGGGGGGGTTTCAATCAGCCCCAGCATTTT; CDR3aa: CASDVGGGFNQPQHF